The clone carrying this T cell receptor beta chain was counted a few times. This record comes from a study of blood T cell repertoires in COVID-19. In the study overall: Specimens from acute and convalescent COVID-19 originated in the United States, Italy and Spain. PBMCs, B-cell-depleted T cells, or T cells were the source of the cDNA or gDNA that made up the material.

The Seattle patients, enrolled during active infection, were followed longitudinally. Profiling relied on immunoSEQ multiplex PCR, and the TCRdb table lists in-frame clones only, not all of them. The sample contains around 200,000 clones, around 85% of which appear only once. Trimming at V came to 5 bases and at J to 9 bases, leaving 13 bases not matched to a gene. The germline CDR1 and CDR2 sequences are SGHTA and FQGNSA. CDR3 length equals 17 residues. The sequenced sample was peripheral blood. This TCR came from a person aged 70 to 85 with COVID-19, enrolled during active disease. This sequence joins TRBV7-2 and TRBJ2-1; 13 bases are shared with TRBD2. CDR3 residues: CASSPLPPGLAGSEQFF. In DNA form, the CDR3 reads TGTGCCAGCAGCCCCCTGCCACCGGGACTAGCGGGAAGTGAGCAGTTCTTC.